One sample yielded the 12 T cell receptor beta chains listed below, sequenced in a study of tumor and adjacent non-tumor tissue in lung cancer. The template was RNA from unsorted bulk tissue. TCRbeta libraries were built with three rounds of nested PCR, modified from ARM-PCR. TCRdb processed the multiplex PCR reads anew with MiXCR; each CDR3 protein has one entry. The table lists about 120,000 distinct CDR3 sequences, about 80% of them singletons. The sample taken for sequencing was lung tumor tissue. The receptors were gathered from a man in his 70s with non-small cell lung cancer.

A note on this clonotype: One junction end disagrees with the germline gene, perhaps due to a read error. This chain connects TRBV6-2 or TRBV6-3 to TRBJ2-1; D possibly corresponds to TRBD2 (5 bases). CDR3 length equals 13 residues. From germline, CDR1 is MNHEY and CDR2 SVGEGT. In DNA form, the CDR3 reads TGTGCCAGCAACAGAAGCGGTTACAATAAGCACTTCTTC. As protein: CASNRSGYNKHFF.

In the case of this clonotype: Without the conserved terminal phenylalanine or tryptophan, this CDR3 likely stems from a read error. The chain links TRBV20-1 to TRBJ1-2; no reliable D call. Germline V lookup: CDR1 DFQATT, CDR2 SNEGSKA (reference sequence). This CDR3 is built from 10 residues. The CDR3 spells CRAKGGDYTL. In nucleotides, the CDR3 is TGCAGAGCTAAAGGAGGTGACTACACCCTC.

With regard to this clonotype: The junction and the germline gene differ at one end; a read error may be behind it. The V gene is TRBV11-2, the J gene TRBJ2-3; D possibly uses TRBD1 or TRBD2 (5 bases each). The CDR3 sequence is 17 residues long. CDR1 SGHAT and CDR2 FQNNGV come from the germline V gene. The CDR3 sequence: CASSFDLVGRITDTQYF. The CDR3 DNA reads as TGTGCCAGCAGCTTTGATCTAGTGGGACGAATCACAGATACGCAATATTTT.

About this clonotype itself: A much larger clone is a single base away; this may be a read error. This chain's CDR3 is CTSSKVLRTEQYF. CDR3 nucleotides: TGTACCAGCAGCAAAGTGTTGAGGACCGAGCAGTACTTC. The chain employs TRBV21-1 and TRBJ2-7. TRBV21-1 is annotated as a pseudogene. The CDR3 runs 13 residues.

A note on this clonotype: At one of its ends the junction is not consistent with the germline gene, which may arise from a read error. The gene calls are TRBV4-2 and TRBJ1-2; D gene uncertain. The CDR3 contains 18 residues. CDR1 and CDR2 (germline): LGHNA, YNFKEQ. CDR3 loop: CASSQESGLGPFNHGYTF. Written as DNA, the CDR3 is TGTGCCAGCAGCCAAGAATCGGGCCTAGGACCGTTTAACCATGGCTACACCTTC.

Points on this clonotype: A junction end diverges from the germline sequence, so it may reflect a read error. V gene TRBV15 combines with J gene TRBJ2-3, with 10 bases aligning to TRBD2. This CDR3 is 14 amino acids long. Germline V CDR1 and CDR2: LNHNV, YYDKDF (reference sequence). Here the CDR3 DNA reads TGTGCCACCAACAGAGGACTAGCGGAGAATACGCAGTATTTT. It is translated as CATNRGLAENTQYF.

Only one count was recorded for this clonotype. This chain connects TRBV9 to TRBJ2-2, with D tentatively TRBD1 (6 bases). Trimming shortened V by 1 base and J by 5 bases, and 12 bases separated the two germline ends. The V gene's germline CDR1 is SGDLS and CDR2 YYNGEE. This CDR3 has 15 amino acids. The DNA of the CDR3 is TGTGCCAGCAGCGTACAGGGGCTTAGGACCGGGGAGCTGTTTTTT. Amino acid sequence: CASSVQGLRTGELFF.

As regards this clonotype: A much larger clonotype is one base distant, so this may be a read error. The V gene is TRBV20-1, the J gene TRBJ2-7; D is uncertain. Germline-derived CDR1 and CDR2 are DFQATT and SNEGSKA (reference sequence). The CDR3 is 15 residues long. V shed 1 base and J shed 0 bases, with 13 bases lying between them. CDR3 in amino acids: CSARVGLVSSYEQYF. CDR3 bases: TGCAGTGCTAGAGTCGGTCTAGTTTCCTCCTACGAGCAGTACTTC.

About this clonotype: The missing conserved phenylalanine or tryptophan at the end of this CDR3 makes a read error likely. The rearrangement joins TRBV20-1 to TRBJ1-2, with 8 bases identical to TRBD1. The length of the CDR3 is 15 residues. The germline V gene has CDR1 DFQATT and CDR2 SNEGSKA (reference sequence). The DNA of the CDR3 is TGCAGTCCTAGGAGCCGGGACAGGAGTTTCTATGACTACACCTCC. Amino acid sequence: CSPRSRDRSFYDYTS.

About this clonotype itself: A junction boundary mismatches the germline segment, possibly from a read error. The genes are TRBV6-5 and TRBJ1-2, with 9 bases fitting TRBD1. The V gene's germline CDR1 is MNHEY and CDR2 SVGAGI. This CDR3 comprises 13 residues. Here the CDR3 DNA reads TGTGTCAGCAGAACTGGGACAGGGAATGGTTACACCTTC. Translating it yields CVSRTGTGNGYTF.

Concerning this clonotype itself: Mismatch with germline at one junction end may stem from a read error. This sequence joins TRBV28 and TRBJ1-1, with no clear D. The CDR3 loop spans 15 amino acids. Germline V lookup: CDR1 MDHEN, CDR2 SYDVKM. The CDR3 is CASSLHAVIGTETFF. The CDR3, as DNA: TGTGCCAGCAGTCTCCATGCAGTGATTGGCACTGAAACTTTCTTT.

J is TRBJ2-5 and V is TRBV6-2 or TRBV6-3; 10 nucleotides line up with TRBD2. Germline V CDR1 and CDR2: MNHEY, SVGEGT. This CDR3 has 16 amino acids. With V trimmed by 6 bases and J by 3 bases, 10 bases remained unmatched. Here the CDR3 reads CASSQRLAGLEETQYF. The CDR3 region has the DNA TGTGCCAGCAGCCAGAGACTAGCGGGCTTAGAAGAGACCCAGTACTTC.